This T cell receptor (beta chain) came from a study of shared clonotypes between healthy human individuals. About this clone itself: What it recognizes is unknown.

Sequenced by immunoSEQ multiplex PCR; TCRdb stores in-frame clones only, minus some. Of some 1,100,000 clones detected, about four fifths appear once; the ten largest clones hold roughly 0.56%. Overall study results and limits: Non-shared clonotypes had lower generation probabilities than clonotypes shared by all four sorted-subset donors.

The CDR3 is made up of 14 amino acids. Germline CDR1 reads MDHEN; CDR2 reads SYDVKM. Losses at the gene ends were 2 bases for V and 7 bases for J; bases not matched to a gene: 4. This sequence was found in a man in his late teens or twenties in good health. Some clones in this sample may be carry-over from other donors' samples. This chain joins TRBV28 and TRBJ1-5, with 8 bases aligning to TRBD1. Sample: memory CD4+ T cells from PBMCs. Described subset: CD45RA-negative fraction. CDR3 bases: TGTGCCAGCAGTTTAGGGGGGGACAGGCAGCCCCAGCATTTT. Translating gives CASSLGGDRQPQHF.